One sample yielded the 21 T cell receptor beta chains listed below, sequenced in a study of early T cells in non-severe SARS-CoV-2 infection. TCRdb itself ran the 5' RACE reads through MiXCR, one entry per CDR3 protein. This sample yields about 20,000 distinct CDR3 sequences, of which approximately 5% are seen a single time; less than 20% belongs to the top ten. The sequenced sample was whole blood. These receptors were taken from an adult who was a healthcare worker with PCR-confirmed SARS-CoV-2 infection or an uninfected control (not recorded which).

Many counts were recorded for this clonotype. The rearrangement joins TRBV6-2 or TRBV6-3 to TRBJ2-3, with no clear D. The CDR3 is made up of 14 amino acids. The ends were cut back, 4 bases at V and 2 bases at J, with 10 bases in the middle. Germline V gives CDR1 MNHEY, CDR2 SVGEGT. The CDR3, as DNA: TGTGCCAGCAGTTTCGGCCCGCCCACAGATACGCAGTATTTT. Translating it yields CASSFGPPTDTQYF.

This clonotype was detected many times. CDR3: CASSSGGATGELFF. In DNA form, the CDR3 reads TGTGCCAGCAGCTCCGGGGGGGCCACCGGGGAGCTGTTTTTT. The chain recombines TRBV7-3 with TRBJ2-2, with TRBD2 matching 8 bases. The trim removed 4 bases at V and 4 bases at J, leaving 2 bases unmatched. CDR1 is SGHTA and CDR2 is FQGTGA in the germline V gene. This CDR3 region has 14 residues.

This clonotype was recorded at least ten times. CDR3 loop: CASMVGGAFDEQYF. The DNA of the CDR3 is TGTGCCAGCATGGTCGGCGGCGCCTTTGACGAGCAGTACTTC. The chain combines TRBV13 with TRBJ2-7; no reliable D call. Trimming cost V 7 bases and J 5 bases, with 18 bases left between them. The CDR3 covers 14 residues. In germline, CDR1 is PRHDT, CDR2 FYEKMQ (reference sequence).

CDR3 region: CATLAGGGNEQFF. In DNA, the CDR3 is TGTGCCACACTAGCGGGGGGCGGGAATGAGCAGTTCTTC. This chain connects TRBV10-3 to TRBJ2-1, with 12 bases lining up with TRBD2. Per the germline V gene, CDR1 is ENHRY and CDR2 is SYGVKD. The CDR3 spans 13 residues. V trimming: 10 bases; J trimming: 7 bases; junction bases outside the gene matches: 5.

This clonotype was detected ten times or more. The chain links TRBV20-1 to TRBJ2-3; TRBD2 agrees at 10 bases. After removal of 5 bases from V and 2 bases from J, the junction contained 10 bases not matched to a gene. This CDR3 contains 16 residues. CDR1 DFQATT and CDR2 SNEGSKA come from the germline V gene (reference sequence). The CDR3: CSAGSLAGAYTDTQYF. For the CDR3, the DNA is TGCAGTGCTGGGTCCCTAGCGGGGGCCTACACAGATACGCAGTATTTT.

In its sample, this clonotype was seen many times. V usage is TRBV6-2 or TRBV6-3 and J usage is TRBJ2-1, with D possibly matching TRBD2 (7 bases). The length of the CDR3 is 16 residues. The germline gives CDR1 MNHEY, CDR2 SVGEGT. V shed 6 bases and J shed 3 bases, with 18 bases lying between them. The CDR3 reads CASSPTRGAHYNEQFF. The CDR3 DNA reads TGTGCCAGCAGCCCTACACGGGGGGCTCACTACAATGAGCAGTTCTTC.

This clonotype counts as medium-sized. The rearrangement links TRBV7-9 to TRBJ1-2; perhaps TRBD1 as D (5 bases). This CDR3 has 14 amino acids. CDR1 and CDR2 (germline): SEHNR, FQNEAQ (reference sequence). V lost 5 bases to trimming and J lost 2 bases, with 12 bases between them. The CDR3 spells CASSPGTVNYGYTF. The CDR3 nucleotides are TGTGCCAGCAGCCCAGGGACCGTAAACTATGGCTACACCTTC.

This clonotype was observed at least ten times. V usage is TRBV3-1 and J usage is TRBJ2-1, with no clear D. Between the trimmed V and J ends, which lost 1 base and 2 bases, there was a span of 12 bases. CDR1 is LGHDT and CDR2 is YNNKEL in the germline V gene (reference sequence). This CDR3 has 16 residues. This CDR3 is CASSQGVRGAYNEQFF. The CDR3 coding sequence is TGTGCCAGCAGCCAAGGAGTGCGCGGTGCCTACAATGAGCAGTTCTTC.

This clonotype was seen many times. The V call is TRBV24-1, the J call TRBJ1-2, with 8 bases aligning to TRBD1. The CDR3 length is 16 residues. Germline-derived CDR1 and CDR2 are KGHDR and SFDVKD. V shed 9 bases, J shed 4 bases, and the junction held 15 bases outside the gene matches. This CDR3 is CATGLDRDRRRYGYTF. Here the CDR3 DNA reads TGTGCCACCGGATTGGACAGGGACCGGAGGCGCTATGGCTACACCTTC.

This clonotype was seen at least ten times. The chain combines TRBV7-2 with TRBJ2-5; 8 bases align to TRBD2. The germline V gene has CDR1 SGHTA and CDR2 FQGNSA. This CDR3 is built from 15 residues. The V segment lost 2 bases and the J segment 1 base; nucleotides outside the gene matches: 3. This chain's CDR3 is CASSLRGTSQETQYF. The CDR3, as DNA: TGTGCCAGCAGCTTACGGGGGACTAGCCAAGAGACCCAGTACTTC.

This clonotype was seen ten or more times. The V call is TRBV27, the J call TRBJ2-7, with 9 bases matching TRBD1. The CDR3 consists of 14 residues. Trimming took 6 bases from V and 7 from J; bases not matched to a gene: 10. Germline values: CDR1 MNHEY, CDR2 SMNVEV (reference sequence). The DNA for the CDR3 is TGTGCCAGCAGCACCAGAACAGGGGGCCAAGAGCAGTACTTC. Translation: CASSTRTGGQEQYF.

This clonotype showed up just a few times. The chain employs TRBV7-9 and TRBJ2-7; the D gene is possibly TRBD2 (8 bases). CDR1 is SEHNR and CDR2 is FQNEAQ in the germline V gene (reference sequence). Trimming shortened V by 5 bases and J by 6 bases, and 17 bases separated the two germline ends. CDR3 size: 14 residues. The CDR3 bases are TGTGCCAGCAGCCCCGGGACAGCGGGGGTCGAGCAGTACTTC. Protein: CASSPGTAGVEQYF.

This clonotype was counted a few times. This CDR3 is CASSQGPRGAYGYTF. CDR3 sequence (DNA): TGCGCCAGCAGCCAAGGCCCCAGGGGCGCCTATGGCTACACCTTC. The chain is built from TRBV4-3 and TRBJ1-2; D might be TRBD1 (6 bases). This CDR3 has 15 amino acids. V was shortened by 1 base and J by 4 bases, with 13 bases between the two germline ends. The germline gives CDR1 LGHNA, CDR2 YSLEER.

This clonotype was seen repeatedly, ten times or more. The rearrangement links TRBV7-3 to TRBJ2-1, with 14 bases lining up with TRBD2. With V trimmed by 6 bases and J by 8 bases, 6 bases remained unmatched. The CDR3 spans 15 residues. Germline V gene data show CDR1 as SGHTA and CDR2 as FQGTGA. The CDR3 DNA reads TGTGCCAGCAGTCAGGGACTAGCGGGGGCGGATGAGCAGTTCTTC. It translates to CASSQGLAGADEQFF.

This chain joins TRBV5-1 and TRBJ1-4; TRBD1 aligns across 8 bases. This CDR3 is 15 amino acids long. Germline CDR1 SGHRS, CDR2 YFSETQ. Unmatched junction bases numbered 11, after V lost 5 bases and J lost 8 bases. CDR3 sequence: CASRSAGTGSEKLFF. The CDR3 DNA reads as TGCGCCAGCAGGTCGGCTGGGACAGGCTCAGAAAAACTGTTTTTT.

This clonotype was detected a few times. The CDR3 DNA sequence: TGCGCCAGCAGCCAAGACCCGGGACAGGGCGTCGCGCCCCTCCACTTT. Encoded protein: CASSQDPGQGVAPLHF. The chain couples TRBV4-3 to TRBJ1-6; 9 bases are shared with TRBD1. Germline CDR1 LGHNA, CDR2 YSLEER. There are 16 residues in the CDR3. The ends lost 0 bases at V and 13 bases at J; junction bases unmatched: 10.

This chain connects TRBV20-1 to TRBJ1-4; TRBD1 matches at 7 bases. The V segment lost 3 bases and the J segment 13 bases; nucleotides outside the gene matches: 11. The CDR3 has 13 residues. Looked up from germline, CDR1 is DFQATT and CDR2 is SNEGSKA (reference sequence). Here the CDR3 reads CSARPGQRIGLFF. Here the CDR3 DNA reads TGCAGTGCTAGGCCGGGACAGCGCATAGGACTGTTTTTT.

This clonotype showed up many times. V usage is TRBV12-5 and J usage is TRBJ1-6; D ambiguous. Germline CDR1 and CDR2: LGHNT and FRNRAP. V lost 1 base, J lost 7 bases, and 5 bases lay in between. CDR3 length: 13 amino acids. DNA of the CDR3: TGTGCTAGTGGTTTGGAGGGAAATTCACCCCTCCACTTT. This sequence encodes CASGLEGNSPLHF.

This clonotype has a count of ten or more. The V and J genes are TRBV20-1 and TRBJ1-2, with unresolved D. Germline CDR1 and CDR2: DFQATT and SNEGSKA (reference sequence). CDR3 size: 12 residues. Trimming removed 6 bases from V and 4 bases from J, with 12 bases in between. CDR3 in amino acids: CSATGSPYGYTF. DNA for the CDR3: TGCAGTGCGACCGGCAGTCCCTATGGCTACACCTTC.

Many counts were recorded for this clonotype. V and J are TRBV18 and TRBJ2-7, with 7 bases that match TRBD1. The CDR3 totals 15 residues. V dropped 4 bases and J dropped 3; count of bases not matched to a gene: 9. CDR1 and CDR2 from the germline V gene are KGHSH and LQKENI. CDR3 in amino acids: CASSRPGQMYYEQYF. In nucleotides, the CDR3 is TGTGCCAGCTCACGACCGGGACAGATGTACTACGAGCAGTACTTC.

This clonotype occurred many times. An end of the junction does not agree with germline; a read error may underlie this. V and J are TRBV18 and TRBJ1-3, with a tentative D call TRBD1 (5 bases). The CDR3 is made up of 17 amino acids. Germline lookup yields CDR1 KGHSH and CDR2 LQKENI. CDR3 nucleotides: TGTGCCAGCTCACCCTCGACGGGGCCGAGCTCTGAAAACACCATATATTTT. It encodes CASSPSTGPSSENTIYF.